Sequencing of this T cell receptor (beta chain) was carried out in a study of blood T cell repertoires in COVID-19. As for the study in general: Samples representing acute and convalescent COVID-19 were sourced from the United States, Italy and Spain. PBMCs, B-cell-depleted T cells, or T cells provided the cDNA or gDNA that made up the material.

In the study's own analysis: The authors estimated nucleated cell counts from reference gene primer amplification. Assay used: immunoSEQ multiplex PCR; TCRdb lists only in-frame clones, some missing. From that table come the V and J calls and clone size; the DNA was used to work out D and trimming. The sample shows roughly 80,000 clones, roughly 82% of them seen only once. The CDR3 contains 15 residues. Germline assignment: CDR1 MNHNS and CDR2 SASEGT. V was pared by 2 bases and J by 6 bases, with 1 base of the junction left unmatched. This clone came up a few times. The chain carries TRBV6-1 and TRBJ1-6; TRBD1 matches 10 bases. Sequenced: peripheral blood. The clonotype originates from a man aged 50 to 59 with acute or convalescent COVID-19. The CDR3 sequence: CASSERDRGNSPLHF. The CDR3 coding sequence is TGTGCCAGCAGTGAAAGGGACAGGGGTAATTCACCCCTCCACTTT.